The next 7 T cell receptor beta chains were all read from a single sample in a study of blood T cell repertoires in COVID-19. Here immunoSEQ multiplex PCR was the method, and the copy in TCRdb shows in-frame clones only, minus some. The sample lists some 70,000 clones; about 90% were seen once. The material sequenced was peripheral blood. These TCRs come from a woman of 80 years or more with active COVID-19.

In this sample, this clone turned up once. The J gene is TRBJ2-5, the V gene TRBV7-2, with TRBD1 matching over 8 bases. Trimming removed 1 base from V and 5 bases from J; junction bases left unmatched: 15. The CDR3 consists of 18 residues. The germline CDR1 and CDR2 sequences are SGHTA and FQGNSA. CDR3 loop: CASSLVGGQGGEWETQYF. The CDR3 nucleotides are TGTGCCAGCAGCTTAGTAGGAGGACAGGGAGGAGAGTGGGAGACCCAGTACTTC.

This clone was seen many times. The CDR3 reads CSVRTGTAWYGYTF. The DNA for the CDR3 is TGCAGCGTCCGGACAGGGACGGCTTGGTATGGCTACACCTTC. The rearrangement links TRBV29-1 to TRBJ1-2; 8 bases map to TRBD1. The J segment lost 5 bases and the V segment lost 6 bases, leaving 11 bases of the junction unmatched. Looked up from germline, CDR1 is SQVTM and CDR2 is ANQGSEA. This CDR3 is built from 14 residues. The full variable domain, completed using reference TRBV29-1 and TRBJ1-2, is SAVISQKPSRDICQRGTSLTIQCQVDSQVTMMFWYRQQPGQSLTLIATANQGSEATYESGFVIDKFPISRPNLTFSTLTVSNMSPEDSSIYLCSVRTGTAWYGYTFGSGTRLTVV.

This sequence joins TRBV5-5 and TRBJ2-6; 7 bases match TRBD2. This CDR3 region has 16 residues. V lost 6 bases, J lost 3 bases, and 9 bases stayed unmatched. The germline V gene encodes CDR1 SGHKS and CDR2 YYEKEE (reference sequence). The CDR3 loop reads CASTLTGGGGANVLTF. Written as DNA, the CDR3 is TGTGCCAGCACCCTAACGGGGGGTGGTGGGGCCAACGTCCTGACTTTC.

The chain carries TRBV28 and TRBJ2-3, with 8 bases fitting TRBD1. Germline CDR1 is MDHEN and CDR2 is SYDVKM. Unmatched junction bases numbered 6, after V lost 6 bases and J lost 1 base. This CDR3 region has 15 residues. The DNA of the CDR3 is TGTGCCAGCAGCTACGGGACAGGCCGCACAGATACGCAGTATTTT. It translates to CASSYGTGRTDTQYF.

The chain couples TRBV7-8 to TRBJ2-7; 9 nucleotides agree with TRBD2. Losses at the gene ends were 1 base for V and 0 bases for J; bases not matched to a gene: 10. The CDR3 runs to 18 residues. Germline V gene sequence: CDR1 SGHVS, CDR2 FQNEAQ. CDR3 DNA sequence: TGTGCCAGCAGCTTAGGGCCTGGACTAGCGACCCGCTCCTACGAGCAGTACTTC. The encoded protein is CASSLGPGLATRSYEQYF.

The chain carries TRBV15 and TRBJ2-1, with a tentative D call TRBD1 (6 bases). The CDR3 has 13 amino acids. From germline, CDR1 is LNHNV and CDR2 YYDKDF (reference sequence). Between the trimmed V and J ends, which lost 4 bases and 4 bases, there was a span of 8 bases. The CDR3 nucleotides read TGTGCCACCAGCACAGGGGTGTACAATGAGCAGTTCTTC. Protein sequence: CATSTGVYNEQFF.

The CDR3 region is CASSLGRGNQPQHF. The CDR3 DNA reads as TGTGCCAGCAGTTTGGGCAGGGGGAATCAGCCCCAGCATTTT. The chain is built from TRBV6-2 or TRBV6-3 and TRBJ1-5, with TRBD1 matching over 7 bases. This CDR3 comprises 14 residues. V trimming: 4 bases; J trimming: 4 bases; junction bases outside the gene matches: 4. Germline CDR1 MNHEY, CDR2 SVGEGT.